This is a list of T cell receptor beta chains from one sample in a study of cytotoxic CD8 clonotypes in ibrutinib-treated CLL. Assay used: immunoSEQ multiplex PCR; TCRdb lists only in-frame clones, some missing. The profile shows 160,000 or so clones, approximately 91% of them singletons. The sample here was PBMCs, taken at disease progression, from a patient treated with ibrutinib. The receptors were gathered from a human donor with chronic lymphocytic leukemia. The CDR3 runs from the conserved cysteine through the conserved F or W. The D gene is left open where the match is weak. The size entry is marked missing in some rows and otherwise reads once, few, many or a size class.

J gene	clone size	V gene	D gene	CDR3 DNA	CDR3 protein
TRBJ2-7	NA	TRBV6-5	NA	TGTGCCAGCAGTGGCAGGGGCGAGCAGTACTTC	CASSGRGEQYF
TRBJ2-7	NA	TRBV10-3	TRBD2	TGTGCCACTAGCGGGAGCTCCTACGAGCAGTACTTC	CATSGSSYEQYF
TRBJ2-2	NA	TRBV11-2	NA	TGTGCCAGCAGCTTACGGGACCTAGCGAGGGTAACCGGGGAGCTGTTTTTT	CASSLRDLARVTGELFF
TRBJ2-2	NA	TRBV28	NA	TGTGCCAGCAGTTCTGGTTTTGTGACCGGGGAGCTGTTTTTT	CASSSGFVTGELFF
TRBJ1-6	once	TRBV2	NA	TGTGCCAGCAGTCGGGGACACCAAGATTCACCCCTCCACTTT	CASSRGHQDSPLHF
TRBJ2-7	NA	TRBV9	TRBD1	TGTGCCAGCAGCACCCGGACAGGAGGCTACGAGCAGTACTTC	CASSTRTGGYEQYF
TRBJ2-5	NA	TRBV19	NA	TGTGCCAGTGGTGAAGAGACCCAGTACTTC	CASGEETQYF
TRBJ1-4	NA	TRBV7-2	NA	TGTGCCAGCAGCTTAGTGCCGGGGGCGAGTGAAAAACTGTTTTTT	CASSLVPGASEKLFF
TRBJ2-7	NA	TRBV7-2	NA	TGTGCCAGCAGCTCGGGACGGACCCAATACGAGCAGTACTTC	CASSSGRTQYEQYF
TRBJ2-7	NA	TRBV7-7	TRBD1	TGTGCCAGCAGCTTTAGGACAGGGGCCTACGAGCAGTACTTC	CASSFRTGAYEQYF
TRBJ2-6	NA	TRBV4-2	NA	TGTGCCAGCAGCCAAGATTTAGGGACACCTCTCCCAGGGGCCAACGTCCTGACTTTC	CASSQDLGTPLPGANVLTF
TRBJ2-7	NA	TRBV5-6	NA	TGTGCCAGCAGCTTGGCCGTCTCCTACGAGCAGTACTTC	CASSLAVSYEQYF
TRBJ2-7	NA	TRBV30	TRBD1	TGTGCCTGCGGAACCTTTGGGACAGGGGGCTACGAGCAGTACTTC	CACGTFGTGGYEQYF
TRBJ2-1	NA	TRBV6-1	NA	TGTGCCAGCAGTGAAGCGCCCCCCCCGAGCGTATCCTACAATGAGCAGTTCTTC	CASSEAPPPSVSYNEQFF
TRBJ1-2	NA	TRBV30	TRBD1	TGTGCCTGGAGGGGACAGGGGGGCTACACCTTC	CAWRGQGGYTF
TRBJ1-2	NA	TRBV30	NA	TGTGCCTGGAGTGTCTTCCCACATGGCTACACCTTC	CAWSVFPHGYTF
TRBJ1-5	NA	TRBV7-8	NA	TGTGCCAGCAGCTATTCGGGAAGACAGGCAAATCAGCCCCAGCATTTT	CASSYSGRQANQPQHF
TRBJ1-2	NA	TRBV5-1	TRBD1	TGCGCCAGCAGCCCTAATCGGACAGGGGGAAACTATGGCTACACCTTC	CASSPNRTGGNYGYTF
TRBJ2-7	NA	TRBV30	TRBD1	TGTGCCTGGAGTAGGGTGCGGACAGGGTTTCACGAGCAGTACTTC	CAWSRVRTGFHEQYF
TRBJ1-2	once	TRBV5-1	TRBD1	TGCGCCAGCAGTCCCGGGGACAGTCCTAACTATGGCTACACCTTC	CASSPGDSPNYGYTF
TRBJ2-7	once	TRBV28	TRBD1	TGTGCCAGCAGCCGGGACAGCTCCTACGAGCAGTACTTC	CASSRDSSYEQYF
TRBJ2-1	NA	TRBV18	TRBD2	TGTGCCAGCTCACCGCGGGAGGCGCGGATCAATGAGCAGTTCTTC	CASSPREARINEQFF
TRBJ2-7	once	TRBV27	TRBD1	TGTGCCAGCAGTTTCCCGGGACAGGGGCTCTACGAGCAGTACTTC	CASSFPGQGLYEQYF
TRBJ2-7	NA	TRBV11-1	TRBD1	TGTGCCAGCAGCTTTGGGGGACAGACGTTCGACGAGCAGTACTTC	CASSFGGQTFDEQYF
TRBJ2-1	once	TRBV5-4	NA	TGTGCCAGCACCACGTCGCTAAACAATGAGCAGTTCTTC	CASTTSLNNEQFF
TRBJ1-2	NA	TRBV7-2	TRBD1	TGTGCCAGCAGCTCCCAAACGACAGGGATATTCGGCTACACCTTC	CASSSQTTGIFGYTF
TRBJ2-7	NA	TRBV2	NA	TGTGCCAGCTCACGGACTGGGGGCTCCTACGAGCAGTACTTC	CASSRTGGSYEQYF
TRBJ2-5	NA	TRBV6-4	NA	TGTGCCAGCAGTGTCTCCGGACTGCCGGGAGAGACCCAGTACTTC	CASSVSGLPGETQYF
TRBJ2-5	NA	TRBV4-2	NA	TGTGCCAGCAGCCAAGACCCTTCAAGCGAGACCCAGTACTTC	CASSQDPSSETQYF
TRBJ2-5	NA	TRBV5-1	TRBD2	TGCGCCAGCAGCGGGAGTAGCGGGAGGGCTGAGACCCAGTACTTC	CASSGSSGRAETQYF
TRBJ2-7	NA	TRBV13	NA	TGTGCCAGCAGCTTCATGAGGGCTGGGGAGCAGTACTTC	CASSFMRAGEQYF
TRBJ2-1	NA	TRBV11-3	NA	TGTGCCAGCAGCGCCGTCAGGGGGGCGATAGGTGAGCAGTTCTTC	CASSAVRGAIGEQFF
TRBJ1-5	once	TRBV19	NA	TGTGCCAGTGACGGCCAGCTCTATAGCAATCAGCCCCAGCATTTT	CASDGQLYSNQPQHF
TRBJ1-4	NA	TRBV6-1	NA	TGTGCCAGTTTCACCCTGGGGGCTAATGAAAAACTGTTTTTT	CASFTLGANEKLFF
TRBJ1-5	NA	TRBV28	NA	TGTGCCAGCAGTTTACCACAGGGAAACAATCAGCCCCAGCATTTT	CASSLPQGNNQPQHF
TRBJ2-7	NA	TRBV2	NA	TGTGCCAGCAGTTCCGACGATGGCGAGCAGTACTTC	CASSSDDGEQYF
TRBJ1-2	NA	TRBV7-2	TRBD1	TGTGCCAGCAGCTCAAGGACAGGAGCTGGCTACACCTTC	CASSSRTGAGYTF
TRBJ1-2	NA	TRBV2	NA	TGTGCCAGCAGTGACAGGGGTAGGTTTGGCTACACCTTC	CASSDRGRFGYTF
TRBJ2-3	few	TRBV27	TRBD1	TGTGCCACTGGGACAGGGGGGGACTTTGGCACAGATACGCAGTATTTT	CATGTGGDFGTDTQYF
TRBJ1-5	NA	TRBV6-5	NA	TGTGCCAGCACCCCTCGTCCCGGGGGGGGTCAGCCCCAGCATTTT	CASTPRPGGGQPQHF
TRBJ2-6	NA	TRBV19	NA	TGTGCCAGTAGCACGTCCGGGGCCAACGTCCTGACTTTC	CASSTSGANVLTF
TRBJ2-7	NA	TRBV6-1	NA	TGTGCCAGCAGTCCGACTGCAATCTACGAGCAGTACTTC	CASSPTAIYEQYF
TRBJ1-5	NA	TRBV10-1	NA	TGCGCCAGCAGTGAGTACAGGGCAGGGCAGCCCCAGCATTTT	CASSEYRAGQPQHF
TRBJ1-5	NA	TRBV6-4	NA	TGTGCCAGCAGCTTATCGTACAATCAGCCCCAGCATTTT	CASSLSYNQPQHF
TRBJ1-1	once	TRBV18	NA	TGTGCCAGCTCACCAGCGGGAAATGGAGCTTTCTTT	CASSPAGNGAFF
TRBJ1-1	NA	TRBV9	TRBD1	TGTGCCAGCAGCAGGGGGCTTAACACTGAAGCTTTCTTT	CASSRGLNTEAFF
TRBJ2-1	once	TRBV19	TRBD2	TGTGCCAGTAGTATCAGCGGGGGGGGAACCTACAATGAGCAGTTCTTC	CASSISGGGTYNEQFF
TRBJ1-3	NA	TRBV9	TRBD1	TGTGCCAGCAGCGGGGGGACAGGGGTTATCTCTGGAAACACCATATATTTT	CASSGGTGVISGNTIYF
TRBJ1-3	NA	TRBV5-1	TRBD1	TGCGCCAGCAGCTTGGCCACAGGGGGCGCGAACACCATATATTTT	CASSLATGGANTIYF
TRBJ1-4	NA	TRBV15	NA	TGTGCCACCAGCAGCCGGGGGGCAACTAATGAAAAACTGTTTTTT	CATSSRGATNEKLFF
TRBJ1-3	NA	TRBV2	NA	TGTGCCAGCAGTGTTGTCAGATTGGGCACCATATATTTT	CASSVVRLGTIYF
TRBJ2-5	once	TRBV6-5	TRBD1	TGTGCCAGCAGTTACATGACAGGGTACCAAGAGACCCAGTACTTC	CASSYMTGYQETQYF
TRBJ2-2	NA	TRBV28	TRBD1	TGTGCCAGCAGGACGAGACAGGGGGCGTCCGGGGAGCTGTTTTTT	CASRTRQGASGELFF
TRBJ2-1	NA	TRBV7-6	NA	TGTGCCAGCAGCCCTCCTTTACAGGACAGCTATTACAATGAGCAGTTCTTC	CASSPPLQDSYYNEQFF
TRBJ2-3	NA	TRBV5-1	TRBD2	TGCGCCAGCAGCTTGCCCTGGGGACTAGCGAAAACCACAGATACGCAGTATTTT	CASSLPWGLAKTTDTQYF